This T cell receptor beta chain was identified during a study of OX40 agonist ivuxolimab in advanced cancers. Study-level background: The dose-escalation cohort was about 86% male, with a mean age of about 58 years, ranging about 23 to 79. Patients achieving partial responses numbered three: one hepatocellular carcinoma case and two cutaneous melanoma cases. Overall study findings and caveats: Blood T cells, both CD4+ and CD8+, expanded clonally by week 6 at 0.1 to 3.0 mg/kg.

This clone was recorded only once. Its antigen is unknown. CDR1 is SNHLY and CDR2 is FYNNEI in the germline V gene. This CDR3 is 12 amino acids long. Sequencing used immunoSEQ multiplex PCR; TCRdb keeps in-frame clones, though not all of them. The data hold about 88,000 clones, with approximately 85% observed a single time. The input for sequencing was CD4+ or CD8+ T cells sorted from blood, taken in a trial of the OX40 agonist ivuxolimab. The TCR originated in an adult with an advanced solid tumor such as melanoma, head and neck, liver or kidney cancer. The gene calls are TRBV2 and TRBJ1-2; 7 bases are a match to TRBD1. The chain's CDR3 is CATGQSNYGYTF. The CDR3 DNA sequence: TGTGCGACGGGACAGTCTAACTATGGCTACACCTTC.